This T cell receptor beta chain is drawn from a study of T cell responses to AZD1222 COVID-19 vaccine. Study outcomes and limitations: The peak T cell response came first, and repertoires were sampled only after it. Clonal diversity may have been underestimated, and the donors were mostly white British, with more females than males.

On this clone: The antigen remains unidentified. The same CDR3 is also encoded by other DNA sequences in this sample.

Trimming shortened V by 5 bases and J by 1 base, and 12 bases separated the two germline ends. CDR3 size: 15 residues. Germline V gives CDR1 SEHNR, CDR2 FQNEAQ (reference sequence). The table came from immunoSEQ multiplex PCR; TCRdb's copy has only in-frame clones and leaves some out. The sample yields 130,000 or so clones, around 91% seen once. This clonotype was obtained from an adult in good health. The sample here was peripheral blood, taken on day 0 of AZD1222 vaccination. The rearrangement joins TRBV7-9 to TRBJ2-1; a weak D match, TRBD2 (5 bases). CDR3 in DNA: TGTGCCAGCAGCCTAACACTAGGGTCCTACAATGAGCAGTTCTTC. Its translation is CASSLTLGSYNEQFF.